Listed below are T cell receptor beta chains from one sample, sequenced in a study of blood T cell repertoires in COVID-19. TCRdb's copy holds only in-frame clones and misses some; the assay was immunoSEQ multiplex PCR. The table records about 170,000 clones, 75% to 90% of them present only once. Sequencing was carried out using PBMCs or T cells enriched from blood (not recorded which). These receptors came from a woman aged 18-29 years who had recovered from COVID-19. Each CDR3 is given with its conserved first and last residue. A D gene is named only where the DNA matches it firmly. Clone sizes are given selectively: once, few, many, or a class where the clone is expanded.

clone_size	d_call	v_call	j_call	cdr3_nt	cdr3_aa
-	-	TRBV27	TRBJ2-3	TGTGCCAGCAGTGTACAGTCCTTTGCAGATACGCAGTATTTT	CASSVQSFADTQYF
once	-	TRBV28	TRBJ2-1	TGTGCCACCAGGTGGGTGCCGACTAATGAGCAGTTCTTC	CATRWVPTNEQFF
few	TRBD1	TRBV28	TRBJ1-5	TGTGCCAGCAGTTCCAGACAGGGGACTCTCCTCAATCAGCCCCAGCATTTT	CASSSRQGTLLNQPQHF
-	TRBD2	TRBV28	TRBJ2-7	TGTGCCAGCACCTCCGACGCCAGCGGGAGGGCCGCCGAGCAGTACTTC	CASTSDASGRAAEQYF
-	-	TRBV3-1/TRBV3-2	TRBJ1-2	TGTGCCAGCAGCCAAGATCTTGAGGGCTCTGGCTACACCTTC	CASSQDLEGSGYTF
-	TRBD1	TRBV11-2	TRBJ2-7	TGTGCCAGCAGCTTAGAGGCAGGGGGTTCCTACGAGCAGTACTTC	CASSLEAGGSYEQYF
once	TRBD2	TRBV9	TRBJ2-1	TGTGCCAGCAGCGTAGATCCCCAATCGCCGGGACTAGCGGGAGGTTTTGCTGAGCAGTTCTTC	CASSVDPQSPGLAGGFAEQFF
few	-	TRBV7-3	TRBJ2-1	TGTGCCAGCAGCTTAGCTACCCGGCGGGATGAGCAGTTCTTC	CASSLATRRDEQFF
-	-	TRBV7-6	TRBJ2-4	TGTGCCAGCAGCCCTGGGGACTCCCTAGCCAAAAACATTCAGTACTTC	CASSPGDSLAKNIQYF
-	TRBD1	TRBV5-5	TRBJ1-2	TGTGCCAGCAGCTCTGGGGACAGGGGTTATGGCTACACCTTC	CASSSGDRGYGYTF
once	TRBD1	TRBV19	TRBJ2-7	TGTGCCAGTAGTACCTCAGACAGGGGAGGCCACGAGCAGTACTTC	CASSTSDRGGHEQYF
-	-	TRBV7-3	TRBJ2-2	TGTGCCAGCAGCCTAGGGACATGGAAATCCGGGGAGCTGTTTTTT	CASSLGTWKSGELFF
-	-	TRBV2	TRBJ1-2	TGTGCCAGCAGTAAAGACAGGAACTATGGCTACACCTTC	CASSKDRNYGYTF
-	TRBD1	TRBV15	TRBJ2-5	TGTGCCACCAGCAGAGGCGGACAGGTTGAAGAGACCCAGTACTTC	CATSRGGQVEETQYF
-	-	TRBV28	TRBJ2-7	TGTGCCAGCAGTTCCCCGGCGGCCGCCTACGAGCAGTACTTC	CASSSPAAAYEQYF
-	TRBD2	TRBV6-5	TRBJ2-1	TGTGCCAGCAGTCCTAGCGGGACAGCCCATGAGCAGTTCTTC	CASSPSGTAHEQFF
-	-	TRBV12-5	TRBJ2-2	TGTGCTAGTGGTTTGTCCCTCGGAGAGCCCGGGGAGCTGTTTTTT	CASGLSLGEPGELFF
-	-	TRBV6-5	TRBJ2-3	TGTGCCAGCAGCAGGGTGGGGGATACGCAGTATTTT	CASSRVGDTQYF
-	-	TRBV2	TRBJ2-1	TGTGCCAGCAGTGAAAAAGCCTCAATCTATGAGCAGTTCTTC	CASSEKASIYEQFF
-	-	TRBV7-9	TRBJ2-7	TGTGCCAGCAGCTTAACCGGGATCTACGAGCAGTACTTC	CASSLTGIYEQYF
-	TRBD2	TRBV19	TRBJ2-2	TGTGCCAGTAGTGTCTATGGCGGGAGGAACACCGGGGAGCTGTTTTTT	CASSVYGGRNTGELFF
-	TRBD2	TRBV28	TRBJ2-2	TGTGCCAGCCTCCCGGGGGGCACCGGGGAGCTGTTTTTT	CASLPGGTGELFF
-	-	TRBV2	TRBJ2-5	TGTGCCAGCCTCCCGGAAGCGGGCCAAGAGACCCAGTACTTC	CASLPEAGQETQYF
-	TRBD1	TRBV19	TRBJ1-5	TGTGCCAGTAGTGGCCTCGGACAGGGGTTAAATCAGCCCCAGCATTTT	CASSGLGQGLNQPQHF
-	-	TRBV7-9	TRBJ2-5	TGTGCCAGCAGCTTAGATCTGGCCGATCCAGAGACCCAGTACTTC	CASSLDLADPETQYF
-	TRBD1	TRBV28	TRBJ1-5	TGTGCCAGCAGTTTTGGTATCGGGACAGTGAATCAGCCCCAGCATTTT	CASSFGIGTVNQPQHF
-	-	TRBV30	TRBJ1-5	TGTGCCTGGAGTCGCGGGGGTTATCAGCCCCAGCATTTT	CAWSRGGYQPQHF
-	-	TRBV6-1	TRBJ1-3	TGTGCCAGCAACCGGGGGGGAAACACCATATATTTT	CASNRGGNTIYF
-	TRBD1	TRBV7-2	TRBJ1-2	TGTGCCAGCAGCTTAGCCGGCGGGACAGGGGTTGGCTACACCTTC	CASSLAGGTGVGYTF
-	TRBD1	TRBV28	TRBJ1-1	TGTGCCAGCAGTTTCTCGACAGGGACGAGGGGGAACACTGAAGCTTTCTTT	CASSFSTGTRGNTEAFF
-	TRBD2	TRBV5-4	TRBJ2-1	TGTGCCAGCAGCGGCCGCGGGGGCGAGGGACTAGTCTCCTACAATGAGCAGTTCTTC	CASSGRGGEGLVSYNEQFF
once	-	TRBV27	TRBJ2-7	TGTGCCAGCAGTTCCCTAACAGGGTATTCGGACGAGCAGTACTTC	CASSSLTGYSDEQYF
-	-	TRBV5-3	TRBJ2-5	TGTGCCAGAAGCTTGGCACAAGAGACCCAGTACTTC	CARSLAQETQYF